Sequencing of this T cell receptor (beta chain) was carried out in a study of blood T cell repertoires in COVID-19. TCRdb keeps only in-frame clones here, not all; method: immunoSEQ multiplex PCR. This table holds some 14,000 clones, 90% found once. Trimming shortened V by 4 bases and J by 4 bases, and 5 bases separated the two germline ends. CDR1 is SGHKS, CDR2 YYEKEE, per germline (reference sequence). The CDR3 consists of 12 residues. This clone was observed a single time. Sequencing input: peripheral blood. The chain has TRBV5-5 and TRBJ1-4; D is uncertain. This receptor was identified in a human donor in a cohort sampled during active COVID-19. The CDR3 DNA follows: TGTGCCAGCAGCGATAGTAATGAAAAACTGTTTTTT. Protein: CASSDSNEKLFF.